Each of the 29 T cell receptor beta chains below was sequenced from the same sample in a study of blood T cells in healthy people across ages. Next came a second PCR, run for roughly 6 to 11 cycles, which used a sample-barcoded 5' primer along with a J-beta primer mix. TCRdb called the 5' RACE reads again in MiXCR, with one record for every CDR3 protein. The repertoire has roughly 800,000 distinct CDR3 sequences, around 25% of them found once; the top ten carry 9.4%. A further study also used this sample, focusing on T cells of mothers and their children.

Input material: blood. These receptor sequences come from a boy aged 5-17 years in good health.

This clonotype was counted between two and nine times. V and J are TRBV12-5 and TRBJ2-5, with D perhaps TRBD2 (5 bases). The assigned J gene may be wrong: the sequence end matches TRBJ2-1 better. Germline-derived CDR1 and CDR2 are LGHNT and FRNRAP. The CDR3 runs 14 residues. The CDR3 region has the DNA TGTGCTAGTGGTCCCCTCGGGGAATACAATGAGCAGTTCTTC. Its protein product is CASGPLGEYNEQFF.

The V and J genes are TRBV6-5 and TRBJ1-1; 11 bases map to TRBD1. This CDR3 has 17 residues. Germline loops: CDR1 MNHEY, CDR2 SVGAGI. V dropped 1 base and J dropped 5; count of bases not matched to a gene: 9. The CDR3 sequence is CASSYLSGTGGRTEAFF. CDR3 sequence (DNA): TGTGCCAGCAGTTACTTATCCGGGACAGGGGGTAGAACTGAAGCTTTCTTT.

This clonotype has more than one count but fewer than ten. V gene TRBV27 combines with J gene TRBJ1-2, with 12 nucleotides matching TRBD1. Germline-derived CDR1 and CDR2 are MNHEY and SMNVEV (reference sequence). The CDR3 extends over 16 amino acids. Germline trimming cut 4 bases from V and 7 bases from J; bases unmatched to any gene: 10. The CDR3 protein is CASSSPRDRGHCGYTF. The CDR3 DNA reads TGTGCCAGCAGTTCCCCCCGGGACAGGGGGCACTGTGGCTACACCTTC.

The chain links TRBV5-1 to TRBJ2-5; no clear D. The CDR3 length is 14 residues. Germline CDR1 is SGHRS and CDR2 is YFSETQ. V lost 1 base and J 1 base, leaving 8 bases between the germline ends. CDR3 in DNA: TGCGCCAGCAGCTTGAGGGCCGGCCAAGAGACCCAGTACTTC. It encodes CASSLRAGQETQYF.

This clonotype was detected a few times. This sequence joins TRBV7-2 and TRBJ1-4; possibly TRBD1 for D (6 bases). The germline gives CDR1 SGHTA, CDR2 FQGNSA. Trimming took 7 bases from V and 3 from J, leaving 12 bases between them. CDR3 length equals 14 residues. The CDR3 coding sequence is TGTGCCAGCAACATGGGGACATCTAATGAAAAACTGTTTTTT. It codes for CASNMGTSNEKLFF.

The chain carries TRBV2 and TRBJ2-3, with D perhaps given as TRBD1 or TRBD2 (6 bases each). CDR1 and CDR2 (germline): SNHLY, FYNNEI. Trimming pared 7 bases from V and 3 bases from J, leaving 20 bases between. The CDR3 is 16 amino acids. The CDR3 reads CASIPRGGVRTDTQYF. CDR3 nucleotide sequence: TGTGCCAGCATTCCCAGGGGCGGGGTGCGGACAGATACGCAGTATTTT.

The V gene is TRBV3-1, the J gene TRBJ2-5; D is unclear. TRBJ2-7 matches the DNA end more closely, so the J call is doubtful. The CDR3 has 14 residues. Germline loops: CDR1 LGHDT, CDR2 YNNKEL (reference sequence). The CDR3 sequence is CASSLLARSYEQYF. The CDR3 DNA reads as TGTGCCAGCAGCTTATTAGCACGTTCCTACGAGCAGTACTTC.

This chain joins TRBV11-2 and TRBJ2-5; D ambiguous. The J call may be in error: the DNA end matches TRBJ2-7 better. The germline gives CDR1 SGHAT, CDR2 FQNNGV. The CDR3 has 14 residues. The CDR3 reads CASSPRLMPYEQYF. In DNA form, the CDR3 reads TGTGCCAGCAGCCCTCGACTGATGCCCTACGAGCAGTACTTC.

In this sample, this clonotype turned up once. This chain links TRBV29-1 with TRBJ1-2; 9 bases are shared with TRBD1. The CDR3 has 12 amino acids. The J segment lost 7 bases and the V segment lost 3 bases, leaving 3 bases of the junction unmatched. Germline CDR1 SQVTM, CDR2 ANQGSEA. DNA for the CDR3: TGCAGCGTTGAGGGGACAGGGTCTGGCTACACCTTC. It yields the protein CSVEGTGSGYTF.

This clonotype was found a few times. The chain employs TRBV20-1 and TRBJ1-2, with D possibly TRBD1 on 6 matching bases. CDR1 is DFQATT and CDR2 is SNEGSKA in the germline V gene (reference sequence). This CDR3 is built from 13 residues. The V end was cut by 0 bases, the J end by 6 bases, with 11 bases between. The CDR3 DNA reads as TGCAGTGCTAGAGATCAGGGGCTGGATGGCTACACCTTC. Its translation is CSARDQGLDGYTF.

The chain recombines TRBV2 with TRBJ2-5, with 8 bases aligning to TRBD2. TRBJ2-7 explains the end of the DNA better; the J call may be wrong. CDR1 and CDR2 from the germline V gene are SNHLY and FYNNEI. The CDR3 loop spans 16 amino acids. The CDR3 spells CASSELVTSVSYEQYF. CDR3 nucleotide sequence: TGTGCCAGCAGTGAATTGGTGACTAGCGTTTCCTACGAGCAGTACTTC.

This clonotype was picked up many times. V usage is TRBV7-9 and J usage is TRBJ2-2; 7 bases are shared with TRBD2. CDR1 is SEHNR, CDR2 FQNEAQ, per germline (reference sequence). V was pared by 3 bases and J by 6 bases, with 7 bases of the junction left unmatched. The CDR3 loop spans 15 amino acids. CDR3 in DNA: TGTGCCAGCAGCTTCACGGGAGGAGAGGCCGGGGAGCTGTTTTTT. As protein: CASSFTGGEAGELFF.

This rearrangement joins TRBV12-3 or TRBV12-4 to TRBJ2-4, with a possible D match to TRBD2 (6 bases). Deletions cut 2 bases from V and 0 bases from J, with 17 bases between. The length of the CDR3 is 18 residues. CDR3 bases: TGTGCCAGCAGTTTACGGGACTCGGAAGTTCTAGCCAAAAACATTCAGTACTTC. Amino acid sequence: CASSLRDSEVLAKNIQYF.

This clonotype was observed a few times. J is TRBJ2-2 and V is TRBV6-2 or TRBV6-3; D unresolved. V shed 2 bases and J shed 4 bases, with 11 bases lying between them. The germline gives CDR1 MNHEY, CDR2 SVGEGT. The CDR3 totals 15 residues. The CDR3 loop is CASSYGDSGTGELFF. The CDR3 DNA follows: TGTGCCAGCAGTTACGGGGATTCGGGCACCGGGGAGCTGTTTTTT.

This rearrangement joins TRBV6-6 to TRBJ2-5; D is ambiguous. In germline, CDR1 is MNHNY, CDR2 SVGAGI (reference sequence). Trimming removed 2 bases at V and 5 bases at J, with 12 bases between. CDR3 length equals 14 residues. The CDR3 reads CASSYLGPRETQYF. Written as DNA, the CDR3 is TGTGCCAGCAGTTACCTGGGCCCTAGGGAGACCCAGTACTTC.

A note on this clonotype: The junction departs from the called germline gene at one end, perhaps through a read error. This chain links TRBV7-9 with TRBJ2-1; 8 bases are a match to TRBD1. The CDR3 has 15 amino acids. Per germline, CDR1 SEHNR and CDR2 FQNEAQ (reference sequence). Here the CDR3 DNA reads TGTGCCAGCAGCCTAGCGACAGGGGCATACAATGAGCAGTTCTTC. Translating it yields CASSLATGAYNEQFF.

This clonotype has only a few counts. CDR3 region: CASSVPRINEKLFF. CDR3 nucleotide sequence: TGTGCCAGTAGTGTGCCACGGATTAATGAAAAACTGTTTTTT. The chain joins TRBV19 to TRBJ1-4; no definite D call. Germline loops: CDR1 LNHDA, CDR2 SQIVND (reference sequence). Trimming shortened V by 5 bases and J by 4 bases, and 11 bases separated the two germline ends. The CDR3 totals 14 residues.

The chain recombines TRBV7-9 with TRBJ2-7; tentatively, D is TRBD1 (6 bases). Germline V gene data show CDR1 as SEHNR and CDR2 as FQNEAQ (reference sequence). The CDR3 runs to 12 residues. V was shortened by 6 bases and J by 12 bases, with 18 bases between the two germline ends. CDR3 region: CASSPRGTTAYF. CDR3 sequence (DNA): TGTGCCAGCAGTCCCAGGGGCACTACCGCGTACTTC.

V and J are TRBV4-3 and TRBJ2-2, with a tentative D call TRBD2 (6 bases). The V end lost 0 bases, the J end lost 3 bases, and 17 bases lay between the germline ends. This CDR3 has 18 residues. From germline, CDR1 is LGHNA and CDR2 YSLEER. The CDR3 region has the DNA TGCGCCAGCAGCCAAGACGGGCCCGGGGGTTGGGACACCGGGGAGCTGTTTTTT. Protein: CASSQDGPGGWDTGELFF.

This clonotype was counted between two and nine times. The chain carries TRBV11-3 and TRBJ1-4, with no clear D. V lost 0 bases and J lost 8, with 16 bases in between. This CDR3 is 16 amino acids long. Germline V lookup: CDR1 SGHNT, CDR2 YENEEA. In DNA form, the CDR3 reads TGTGCCAGCAGCTTAGATCCCGCAGGTCCGGAGGAAAAACTGTTTTTT. Protein sequence: CASSLDPAGPEEKLFF.

J is TRBJ1-2 and V is TRBV4-2, with D possibly TRBD1 on 5 matching bases. V dropped 1 base and J dropped 8 bases, with 17 bases sitting between them. This CDR3 spans 15 amino acids. Germline loops: CDR1 LGHNA, CDR2 YNFKEQ. CDR3 protein: CASSQAGQADWGYTF. The CDR3 bases are TGTGCCAGCAGCCAAGCGGGGCAGGCGGACTGGGGCTACACCTTC.

The chain has TRBV7-9 and TRBJ2-5; D is ambiguous. The end of the DNA aligns better with TRBJ2-1, so the J call may be wrong. The CDR3 loop spans 15 amino acids. Germline CDR1 reads SEHNR; CDR2 reads FQNEAQ (reference sequence). CDR3: CASSSSRTFDNEQFF. The CDR3 region has the DNA TGTGCCAGCAGCTCATCTCGGACCTTCGACAATGAGCAGTTCTTC.

In this sample, this clonotype turned up many times. The chain is built from TRBV29-1 and TRBJ1-2; 10 positions agree with TRBD1. The CDR3 runs to 16 residues. CDR1 is SQVTM and CDR2 is ANQGSEA in the germline V gene. Trimming took 3 bases from V and 3 from J; bases not matched to a gene: 10. The CDR3 loop reads CSVDGTGAITHYGYTF. The CDR3 nucleotides are TGCAGCGTTGACGGGACAGGGGCCATTACTCACTATGGCTACACCTTC.

This clonotype was found a few times. The chain uses TRBV5-1 and TRBJ2-3; D is unclear. This CDR3 spans 13 amino acids. Germline V gene sequence: CDR1 SGHRS, CDR2 YFSETQ. Trimming removed 0 bases at V and 9 bases at J, with 11 bases between. CDR3 coding DNA: TGCGCCAGCAGCTTGGCGGCGGAAGGGACGCAGTATTTT. Its protein product is CASSLAAEGTQYF.

This chain connects TRBV12-3 or TRBV12-4 to TRBJ2-5, with D perhaps matching TRBD1 (6 bases). Deletions cut 2 bases from V and 6 bases from J, with 10 bases between. The CDR3 consists of 13 residues. The CDR3, as DNA: TGTGCCAGCAGTTTAAGGGGGATAAAGACCCAGTACTTC. Its protein is CASSLRGIKTQYF.

This clonotype was found a few times. The rearrangement uses TRBV29-1 and TRBJ2-4; D gene unclear. Trimming took off 4 bases at V and 9 bases at J, with 10 bases between the two ends. Germline-derived CDR1 and CDR2 are SQVTM and ANQGSEA. The CDR3 is 11 residues long. The CDR3 protein is CSVVDPGIQYF. In DNA, the CDR3 is TGCAGCGTTGTTGATCCAGGCATTCAGTACTTC.

This clonotype was recorded at least ten times. This chain links TRBV28 with TRBJ2-1; 7 nucleotides line up with TRBD1. Germline V gene lookup returns CDR1 MDHEN and CDR2 SYDVKM. The V and J ends lost 5 bases and 10 bases, in that order; junction bases with no gene match: 11. CDR3 length: 14 amino acids. The CDR3 sequence is CASSHRGGFLEQFF. The CDR3 nucleotides read TGTGCCAGCAGTCACAGGGGCGGGTTTTTAGAGCAGTTCTTC.

This clonotype occurred a few times. The rearrangement uses TRBV11-2 and TRBJ2-3; 9 bases match TRBD2. The V gene's germline CDR1 is SGHAT and CDR2 FQNNGV. J lost 5 bases, V lost 6 bases, and 9 bases had no gene match. This CDR3 is built from 15 residues. The CDR3 DNA reads TGTGCCAGCAGTCAGGGGACTAGCCGCGAAGATACGCAGTATTTT. This sequence encodes CASSQGTSREDTQYF.

This clonotype came up a few times. The chain couples TRBV2 to TRBJ2-5, with 8 bases lining up with TRBD1. The J call is uncertain, as TRBJ2-1 better fits the DNA end. The germline V gene has CDR1 SNHLY and CDR2 FYNNEI. This CDR3 comprises 14 residues. The CDR3 here is CASSNGRGLNEQFF. The CDR3 bases are TGTGCCAGCAGTAACGGCAGGGGGCTGAATGAGCAGTTCTTC.